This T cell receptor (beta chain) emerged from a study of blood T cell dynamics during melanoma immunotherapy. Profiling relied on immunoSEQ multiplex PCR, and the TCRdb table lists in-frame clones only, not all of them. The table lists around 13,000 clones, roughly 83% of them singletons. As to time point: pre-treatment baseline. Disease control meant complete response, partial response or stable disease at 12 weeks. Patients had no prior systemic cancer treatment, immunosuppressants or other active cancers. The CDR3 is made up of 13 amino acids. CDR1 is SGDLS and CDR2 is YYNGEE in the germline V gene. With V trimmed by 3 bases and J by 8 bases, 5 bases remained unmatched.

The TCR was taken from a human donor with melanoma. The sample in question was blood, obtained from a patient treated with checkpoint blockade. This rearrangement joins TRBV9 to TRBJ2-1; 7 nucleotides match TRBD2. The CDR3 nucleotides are TGTGCCAGCAGCGCCAGCGGGGTAGATGAGCAGTTCTTC. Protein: CASSASGVDEQFF.